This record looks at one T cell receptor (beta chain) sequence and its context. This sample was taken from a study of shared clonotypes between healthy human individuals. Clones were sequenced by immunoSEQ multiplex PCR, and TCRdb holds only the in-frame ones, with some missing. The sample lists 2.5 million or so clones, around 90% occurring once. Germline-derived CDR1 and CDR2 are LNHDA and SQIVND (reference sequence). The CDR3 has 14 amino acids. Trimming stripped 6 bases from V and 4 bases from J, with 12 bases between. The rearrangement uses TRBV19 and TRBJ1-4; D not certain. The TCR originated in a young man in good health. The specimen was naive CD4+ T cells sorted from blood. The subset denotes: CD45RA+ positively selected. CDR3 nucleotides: TGTGCCAGTAGCAGACTAGGAATTAATGAAAAACTGTTTTTT. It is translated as CASSRLGINEKLFF.